A selection of T cell receptor beta chains follows, all from one sample in a study of T cell responses to AZD1222 COVID-19 vaccine. Here immunoSEQ multiplex PCR was the method, and the copy in TCRdb shows in-frame clones only, minus some. Of 130,000 to 150,000 clones in the sample, approximately 88% are singletons; the top ten hold under 2.5%. The sample consisted of peripheral blood, taken on day 0 of AZD1222 vaccination. These receptors were obtained from an adult in good health. The CDR3 runs from the conserved cysteine through the conserved F or W. D genes are given only for firm matches. Part of the rows lack a size; the others show once, few, many or a class for expanded clones.

d_gene: NA; v_gene: TRBV9; j_gene: TRBJ2-1; abundance: NA; CDR3aa: CASSVSNEQFF; CDR3nt: TGTGCCAGCAGCGTCAGCAATGAGCAGTTCTTC
d_gene: NA; v_gene: TRBV5-7; j_gene: TRBJ1-4; abundance: NA; CDR3aa: CATTQQKIPTNEKLFF; CDR3nt: TGTGCCACCACTCAACAGAAAATCCCAACTAATGAAAAACTGTTTTTT
d_gene: NA; v_gene: TRBV6-6; j_gene: TRBJ2-4; abundance: NA; CDR3aa: CASSRQQSGDIQYF; CDR3nt: TGTGCCAGCAGCCGACAGCAAAGCGGCGACATTCAGTACTTC
d_gene: NA; v_gene: TRBV5-1; j_gene: TRBJ2-3; abundance: NA; CDR3aa: CASSLGGNAIDTQYF; CDR3nt: TGCGCCAGCAGCTTGGGCGGGAATGCCATAGATACGCAGTATTTT
d_gene: TRBD1; v_gene: TRBV27; j_gene: TRBJ2-3; abundance: NA; CDR3aa: CASRRDRGTDTQYF; CDR3nt: TGTGCCAGCAGGAGGGACAGGGGAACAGATACGCAGTATTTT
d_gene: NA; v_gene: TRBV4-1; j_gene: TRBJ2-1; abundance: NA; CDR3aa: CASSQDTGSSFNEQFF; CDR3nt: TGCGCCAGCAGCCAAGATACCGGGAGTTCCTTCAATGAGCAGTTCTTC
d_gene: TRBD1; v_gene: TRBV7-6; j_gene: TRBJ1-3; abundance: NA; CDR3aa: CASSLGTGGGNTIYF; CDR3nt: TGTGCCAGCAGCTTAGGGACAGGTGGAGGAAACACCATATATTTT
d_gene: TRBD2; v_gene: TRBV9; j_gene: TRBJ2-1; abundance: NA; CDR3aa: CASSVDPLAGVVNEQFF; CDR3nt: TGTGCCAGCAGCGTAGACCCACTAGCGGGAGTGGTAAATGAGCAGTTCTTC
d_gene: NA; v_gene: TRBV19; j_gene: TRBJ1-5; abundance: few; CDR3aa: CASSTHFNQPQHF; CDR3nt: TGTGCCAGTAGTACCCACTTCAATCAGCCCCAGCATTTT
d_gene: TRBD2; v_gene: TRBV10-3; j_gene: TRBJ2-1; abundance: NA; CDR3aa: CATEEASGLYNEQFF; CDR3nt: TGTGCCACCGAGGAGGCTAGCGGGCTATACAATGAGCAGTTCTTC
d_gene: NA; v_gene: TRBV3-1/TRBV3-2; j_gene: TRBJ1-2; abundance: NA; CDR3aa: CASSQGTFSGYTF; CDR3nt: TGTGCCAGCAGCCAAGGGACGTTCTCTGGCTACACCTTC
d_gene: NA; v_gene: TRBV5-5; j_gene: TRBJ1-1; abundance: once; CDR3aa: CASSLASLRSTEAFF; CDR3nt: TGTGCCAGCAGCTTGGCGTCGCTGAGGAGCACTGAAGCTTTCTTT
d_gene: NA; v_gene: TRBV12-3/TRBV12-4; j_gene: TRBJ2-1; abundance: NA; CDR3aa: CASSPRVDEQFF; CDR3nt: TGTGCCAGCAGCCCCAGGGTAGATGAGCAGTTCTTC
d_gene: NA; v_gene: TRBV6-5; j_gene: TRBJ2-7; abundance: NA; CDR3aa: CASSYEGGLAYEQYF; CDR3nt: TGTGCCAGCAGTTATGAAGGGGGGTTAGCCTACGAGCAGTACTTC
d_gene: TRBD1; v_gene: TRBV10-3; j_gene: TRBJ1-6; abundance: NA; CDR3aa: CAIRGQDSSPLHF; CDR3nt: TGTGCCATCCGGGGACAGGATAGTTCACCCCTCCACTTT
d_gene: NA; v_gene: TRBV28; j_gene: TRBJ2-5; abundance: NA; CDR3aa: CASSLGLRTQYF; CDR3nt: TGTGCCAGCAGTTTGGGTTTGCGGACCCAGTACTTC
d_gene: TRBD2; v_gene: TRBV9; j_gene: TRBJ2-2; abundance: NA; CDR3aa: CASSVPSGNTGELFF; CDR3nt: TGTGCCAGCAGCGTCCCTAGCGGGAACACCGGGGAGCTGTTTTTT
d_gene: NA; v_gene: TRBV6-5; j_gene: TRBJ2-7; abundance: many; CDR3aa: CASRALPYEQYF; CDR3nt: TGTGCCAGCAGGGCACTACCGTACGAGCAGTACTTC
d_gene: TRBD1; v_gene: TRBV6-2/TRBV6-3; j_gene: TRBJ1-1; abundance: NA; CDR3aa: CASSHRGGDTEAFF; CDR3nt: TGTGCCAGCAGTCACAGGGGAGGAGACACTGAAGCTTTCTTT
d_gene: NA; v_gene: TRBV18; j_gene: TRBJ2-2; abundance: NA; CDR3aa: CASSQLTGELFF; CDR3nt: TGTGCCAGCTCCCAGTTGACCGGGGAGCTGTTTTTT
d_gene: NA; v_gene: TRBV4-3; j_gene: TRBJ1-6; abundance: NA; CDR3aa: CASSQARPYYNSPLHF; CDR3nt: TGCGCCAGCAGCCAAGCACGGCCCTACTATAATTCACCCCTCCACTTT
d_gene: NA; v_gene: TRBV2; j_gene: TRBJ2-7; abundance: NA; CDR3aa: CASAREAYEQYF; CDR3nt: TGTGCCAGCGCCCGGGAAGCCTACGAGCAGTACTTC
d_gene: NA; v_gene: TRBV5-4; j_gene: TRBJ2-6; abundance: NA; CDR3aa: CASSTSLGANVLTF; CDR3nt: TGTGCCAGCAGCACTTCTTTAGGTGCCAACGTCCTGACTTTC
d_gene: NA; v_gene: TRBV7-9; j_gene: TRBJ2-3; abundance: NA; CDR3aa: CASSWGVADTDTQYF; CDR3nt: TGTGCCAGCAGTTGGGGGGTGGCGGACACAGATACGCAGTATTTT
d_gene: TRBD1; v_gene: TRBV5-4; j_gene: TRBJ1-1; abundance: NA; CDR3aa: CASSLAGGGTEAFF; CDR3nt: TGTGCCAGCAGCTTGGCAGGGGGCGGCACTGAAGCTTTCTTT
d_gene: NA; v_gene: TRBV5-4; j_gene: TRBJ2-1; abundance: NA; CDR3aa: CASSNMEFF; CDR3nt: TGTGCCAGCAGCAACATGGAGTTCTTC
d_gene: NA; v_gene: TRBV5-4; j_gene: TRBJ2-5; abundance: NA; CDR3aa: CASSLGVGETQYF; CDR3nt: TGTGCCAGCAGCTTGGGGGTGGGGGAGACCCAGTACTTC